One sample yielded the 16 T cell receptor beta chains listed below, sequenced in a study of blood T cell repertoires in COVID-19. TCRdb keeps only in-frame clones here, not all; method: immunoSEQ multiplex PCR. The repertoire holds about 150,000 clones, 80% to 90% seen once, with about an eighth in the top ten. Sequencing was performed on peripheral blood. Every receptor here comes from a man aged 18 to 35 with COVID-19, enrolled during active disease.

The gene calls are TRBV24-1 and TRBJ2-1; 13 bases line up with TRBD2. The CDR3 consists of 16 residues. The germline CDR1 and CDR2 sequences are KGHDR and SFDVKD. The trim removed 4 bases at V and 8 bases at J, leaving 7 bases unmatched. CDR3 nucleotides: TGTGCCACCAGTGACAATCGACTAGCGGGAGGTGATGAGCAGTTCTTC. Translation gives CATSDNRLAGGDEQFF.

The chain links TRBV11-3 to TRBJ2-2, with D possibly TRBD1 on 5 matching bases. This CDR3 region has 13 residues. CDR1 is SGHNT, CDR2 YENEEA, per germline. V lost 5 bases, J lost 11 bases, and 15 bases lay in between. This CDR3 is CASSPRRWGELFF. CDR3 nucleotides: TGTGCCAGCAGCCCCAGAAGGTGGGGCGAGCTGTTTTTT.

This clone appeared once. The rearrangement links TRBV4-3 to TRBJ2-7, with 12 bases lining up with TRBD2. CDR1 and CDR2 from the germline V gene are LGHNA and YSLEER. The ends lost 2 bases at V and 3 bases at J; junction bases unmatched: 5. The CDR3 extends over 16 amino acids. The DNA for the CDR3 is TGCGCCAGCAGCCAAACTACTAGCGGGAGGATCTACGAGCAGTACTTC. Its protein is CASSQTTSGRIYEQYF.

CDR3 DNA sequence: TGTGCCAGCAGCTTGGTGGGACTAGCGGGGGAGACCCAGTACTTC. Encoded protein: CASSLVGLAGETQYF. The J gene is TRBJ2-5, the V gene TRBV5-4, with TRBD2 matching 13 bases. V shed 0 bases and J 5 bases; nucleotides not matched to a gene: 1. Germline CDR1 SGHNT, CDR2 YYREEE (reference sequence). This CDR3 has 15 residues.

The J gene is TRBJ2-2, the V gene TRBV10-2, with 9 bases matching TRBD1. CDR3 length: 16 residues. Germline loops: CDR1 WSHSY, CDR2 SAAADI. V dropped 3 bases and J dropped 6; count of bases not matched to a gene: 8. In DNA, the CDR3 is TGCGCCAGCAGTGACGAGGGACAGGGCAAGGCCGGGGAGCTGTTTTTT. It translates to CASSDEGQGKAGELFF.

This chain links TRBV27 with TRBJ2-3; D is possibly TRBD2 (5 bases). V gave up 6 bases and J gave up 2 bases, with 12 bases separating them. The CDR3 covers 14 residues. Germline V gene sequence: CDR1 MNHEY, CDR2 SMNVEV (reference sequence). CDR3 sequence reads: CASRASRDTDTQYF. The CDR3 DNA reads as TGTGCCAGCAGGGCAAGCCGGGACACAGATACGCAGTATTTT.

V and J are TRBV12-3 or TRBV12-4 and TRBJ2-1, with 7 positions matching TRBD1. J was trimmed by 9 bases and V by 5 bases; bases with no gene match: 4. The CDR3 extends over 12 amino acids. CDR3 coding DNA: TGTGCCAGCAGTACAGGGGATGGTGAGCAGTTCTTC. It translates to CASSTGDGEQFF.

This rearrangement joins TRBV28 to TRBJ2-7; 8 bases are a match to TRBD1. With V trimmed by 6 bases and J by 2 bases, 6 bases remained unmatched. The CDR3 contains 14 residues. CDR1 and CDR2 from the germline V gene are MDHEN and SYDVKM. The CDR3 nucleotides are TGTGCCAGCAGAAAGACAGGGGTCGCCTACGAGCAGTACTTC. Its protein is CASRKTGVAYEQYF.

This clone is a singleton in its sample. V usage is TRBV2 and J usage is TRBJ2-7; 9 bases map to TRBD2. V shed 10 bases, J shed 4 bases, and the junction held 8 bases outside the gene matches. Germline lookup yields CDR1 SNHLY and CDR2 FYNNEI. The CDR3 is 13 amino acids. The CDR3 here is CAKRPAGGYEQYF. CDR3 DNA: TGTGCCAAAAGGCCAGCGGGAGGTTACGAGCAGTACTTC.

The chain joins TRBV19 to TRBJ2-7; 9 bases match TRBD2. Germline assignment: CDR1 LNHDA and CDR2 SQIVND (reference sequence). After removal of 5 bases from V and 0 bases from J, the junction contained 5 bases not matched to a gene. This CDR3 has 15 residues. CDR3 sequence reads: CASSPFSGSSYEQYF. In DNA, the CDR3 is TGTGCCAGTAGTCCCTTTAGCGGGAGCTCCTACGAGCAGTACTTC.

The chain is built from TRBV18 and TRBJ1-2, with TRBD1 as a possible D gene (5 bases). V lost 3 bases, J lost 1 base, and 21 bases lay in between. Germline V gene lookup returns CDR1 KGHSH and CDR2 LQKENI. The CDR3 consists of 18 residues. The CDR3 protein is CASSPTGRALTFNYGYTF. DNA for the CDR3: TGTGCCAGCTCACCGACCGGCAGGGCGCTCACCTTTAACTATGGCTACACCTTC.

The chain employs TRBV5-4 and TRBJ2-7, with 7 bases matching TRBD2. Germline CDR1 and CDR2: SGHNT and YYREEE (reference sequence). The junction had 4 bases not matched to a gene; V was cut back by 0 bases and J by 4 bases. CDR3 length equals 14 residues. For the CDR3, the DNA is TGTGCCAGCAGCTTGGGGGGGGACTATTACGAGCAGTACTTC. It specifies CASSLGGDYYEQYF.

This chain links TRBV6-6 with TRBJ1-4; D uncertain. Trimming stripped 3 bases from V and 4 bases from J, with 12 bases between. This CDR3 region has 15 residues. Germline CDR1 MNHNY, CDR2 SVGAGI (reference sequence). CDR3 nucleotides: TGTGCCAGCAGTTATAACGGACTGGATAATGAAAAACTGTTTTTT. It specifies CASSYNGLDNEKLFF.

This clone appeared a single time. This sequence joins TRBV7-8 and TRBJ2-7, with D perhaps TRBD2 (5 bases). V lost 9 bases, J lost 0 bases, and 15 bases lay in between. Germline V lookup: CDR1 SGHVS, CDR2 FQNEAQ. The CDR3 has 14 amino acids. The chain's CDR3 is CASSTRRSSYEQYF. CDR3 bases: TGTGCCAGTAGTACCCGGAGGAGCTCCTACGAGCAGTACTTC.

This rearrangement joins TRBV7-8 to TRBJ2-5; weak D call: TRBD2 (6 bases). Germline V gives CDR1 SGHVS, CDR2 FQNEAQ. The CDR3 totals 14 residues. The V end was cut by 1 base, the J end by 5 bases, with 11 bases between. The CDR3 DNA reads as TGTGCCAGCAGCTTAGTTGCGGGATACGAGACCCAGTACTTC. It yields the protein CASSLVAGYETQYF.

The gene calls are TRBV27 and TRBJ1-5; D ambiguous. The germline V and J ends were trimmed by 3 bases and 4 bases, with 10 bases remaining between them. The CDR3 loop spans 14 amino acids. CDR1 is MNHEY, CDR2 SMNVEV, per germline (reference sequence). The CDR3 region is CASSFRGENQPQHF. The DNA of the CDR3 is TGTGCCAGCAGTTTCCGAGGTGAGAATCAGCCCCAGCATTTT.